The source of this TCR beta chain is a study of cytomegalovirus exposure and HLA in healthy donors. At the level of the study: An early data release held 70 million to 90 million unique TCRs from HLA-typed donors.

Each donor's status was that of a healthy bone marrow donor. With 60 Vbeta and 13 Jbeta primers, the PCR was carried out. Measured with immunoSEQ multiplex PCR; TCRdb has only the in-frame clones, and not every one. The profile covers roughly 160,000 clones, with about 80% appearing a single time and more than 9.5% taken by the ten largest. This clone showed up just once. This TCR derives from a man younger than 35 in good health and CMV-seropositive. The sample comprised PBMCs.

CDR3 in DNA: TGTGCCAGCAGTCCCGATGCCAGGGGGTGGACTGAAGCTTTCTTT. As protein: CASSPDARGWTEAFF. This chain links TRBV27 with TRBJ1-1; 7 bases map to TRBD1. This CDR3 spans 15 amino acids. Trimming took 5 bases from V and 5 from J; bases not matched to a gene: 11. CDR1 and CDR2 from the germline V gene are MNHEY and SMNVEV (reference sequence).